Listed below are T cell receptor beta chains from one sample, sequenced in a study of identical twins. MiXCR, applied by TCRdb to the 5' RACE reads, yields one record per CDR3 protein. The repertoire consists of around 1.7 million distinct CDR3 sequences, with less than 35% occurring once and the leading ten covering 0.25% to 0.3%. Sequencing was carried out using cord blood. These TCRs come from a newborn girl in good health. Each CDR3 is given with its conserved first and last residue.

len: 13
v_gene: TRBV27
CDR3aa: CASTPAIGETQYF

len: 11
v_gene: TRBV12-3/TRBV12-4
CDR3aa: CASLLATEQFF

len: 12
v_gene: TRBV10-3
CDR3aa: CAIGGAGNEQFF

len: 17
v_gene: TRBV12-3/TRBV12-4
CDR3aa: CASSPGRLSGHQETQYF

len: 17
v_gene: TRBV10-3
CDR3aa: CAISEAGTPGAKNIQYF

len: 12
v_gene: TRBV29-1
CDR3aa: CSGVLVNTEAFF

len: 13
v_gene: TRBV6-2/TRBV6-3
CDR3aa: CASTLTGPDTQYF

len: 17
v_gene: TRBV5-1
CDR3aa: CASSFGSWVQVTDTQYF

len: 15
v_gene: TRBV20-1
CDR3aa: CSALGNRGNTDTQYF

len: 13
v_gene: TRBV29-1
CDR3aa: CSVALGGGYEQYF

len: 16
v_gene: TRBV15
CDR3aa: CATSGGQITTNEKLFF

len: 17
v_gene: TRBV12-5
CDR3aa: CASGLSSRWDVNTEAFF

len: 15
v_gene: TRBV3-1
CDR3aa: CASRAAGTGGREQYF

len: 16
v_gene: TRBV28
CDR3aa: CASSNSQGISYNEQFF

len: 16
v_gene: TRBV24-1
CDR3aa: CTTSDSGTGAYNEQFF

len: 12
v_gene: TRBV29-1
CDR3aa: CSVDPTGYEQYF

len: 17
v_gene: TRBV28
CDR3aa: CASIPTSTTSGTYEQYF

len: 17
v_gene: TRBV10-3
CDR3aa: CAISDPLAGSPTDTQYF

len: 14
v_gene: TRBV9
CDR3aa: CASSVDRGVDTQYF

len: 17
v_gene: TRBV5-1
CDR3aa: CASSENSRASYYNEQFF

len: 16
v_gene: TRBV5-1
CDR3aa: CASSLSGLADQETQYF

len: 15
v_gene: TRBV29-1
CDR3aa: CNAYTGTGSNYGYTF

len: 16
v_gene: TRBV25-1
CDR3aa: CASSEPVVAGAETQYF

len: 16
v_gene: TRBV11-2
CDR3aa: CASSLVGRGEYNGQFF

len: 18
v_gene: TRBV12-3/TRBV12-4
CDR3aa: CASSIGGTSGATYNEQFF

len: 16
v_gene: TRBV28
CDR3aa: CASRSTSGWGTDTQYF

len: 15
v_gene: TRBV9
CDR3aa: CASSKRGGQNNEQYF

len: 16
v_gene: TRBV3-1
CDR3aa: CASSQEVGSGSHEQFF

len: 17
v_gene: TRBV5-4
CDR3aa: CASSFRAQGSSYNKQFF

len: 16
v_gene: TRBV7-2
CDR3aa: CASSLAGAGGYYGYTF

len: 14
v_gene: TRBV28
CDR3aa: CASSFRDYTDTQYF

len: 13
v_gene: TRBV20-1
CDR3aa: CSASRQGSEKLFF

len: 17
v_gene: TRBV20-1
CDR3aa: CSARIRVTSGVTDTQYF

len: 15
v_gene: TRBV5-6
CDR3aa: CASSLRLYREGEQYF

len: 17
v_gene: TRBV11-1
CDR3aa: CASSLGAGRLNTGELFF

len: 12
v_gene: TRBV4-1
CDR3aa: CASSQPLNVLTF

len: 15
v_gene: TRBV14
CDR3aa: CASSQDSGVWNGYTF

len: 19
v_gene: TRBV29-1
CDR3aa: CSVATPGTSGGRHTDTQYF

len: 18
v_gene: TRBV6-1
CDR3aa: CASSDQGARGARTDTQYF

len: 16
v_gene: TRBV28
CDR3aa: CASRSGGALPNTEAFF

len: 17
v_gene: TRBV10-3
CDR3aa: CAISTRTILSSTDTQYF

len: 17
v_gene: TRBV20-1
CDR3aa: CSARESSRGGPYNEQFF

len: 15
v_gene: TRBV20-1
CDR3aa: CSARDISSYNSPLHF

len: 17
v_gene: TRBV2
CDR3aa: CASSLHGGPATNEKLFF

len: 15
v_gene: TRBV11-2
CDR3aa: CASSLVFPTRETQYF

len: 11
v_gene: TRBV10-3
CDR3aa: CAISGQETQYF

len: 15
v_gene: TRBV3-1
CDR3aa: CASSQAALLGNEQFF

len: 14
v_gene: TRBV29-1
CDR3aa: CSVALGGSTDTQYF

len: 15
v_gene: TRBV20-1
CDR3aa: CSAQAGVASYNEQFF

len: 13
v_gene: TRBV25-1
CDR3aa: CASSESHNYGYTF

len: 16
v_gene: TRBV4-2
CDR3aa: CASSQDGGSFTDTQYF

len: 15
v_gene: TRBV20-1
CDR3aa: CSAGQGGLPNYGYTF

len: 16
v_gene: TRBV7-2
CDR3aa: CASSLVLAAGGYEQYF

len: 16
v_gene: TRBV24-1
CDR3aa: CATSDYRDGPYNEQFF

len: 12
v_gene: TRBV29-1
CDR3aa: CSVEGQGATAFF

len: 18
v_gene: TRBV2
CDR3aa: CASSIGLAGGPGYNEQFF